The 31 T cell receptor beta chains given below trace back to one sample, sequenced in a study of human T cells and chemical hapten exposure. Via MiXCR, TCRdb re-called the RACE reads, giving one row per CDR3 protein. The profile shows roughly 84,000 distinct CDR3 sequences, about 10% of them singletons. Time point in this sample: patch test 2, 6 weeks after DPC sensitization. Described treatment: therapeutic diphenylcyclopropenone sensitization with weekly scalp DPC. This specimen consisted of whole blood, obtained in connection with sensitization to the hapten diphenylcyclopropenone (DPC). These receptors came from a woman aged 50 to 60 with alopecia areata. Some clones in this sample may be carry-over from other donors' samples.

This clonotype was observed many times. The J gene is TRBJ1-2, the V gene TRBV28; 10 bases align to TRBD1. The germline V gene encodes CDR1 MDHEN and CDR2 SYDVKM. The CDR3 runs 17 residues. V shed 2 bases, J shed 8 bases, and the junction held 14 bases outside the gene matches. CDR3 bases: TGTGCCAGCAGTTTAACGGGACAGGGGATCTTTGTGGACGGCTACACCTTC. Translating gives CASSLTGQGIFVDGYTF.

This clonotype has at least ten counts. CDR3 residues: CASSLSGGFTSPLHF. CDR3 DNA sequence: TGTGCCAGCAGCTTATCCGGAGGATTCACTTCACCCCTCCACTTT. This chain joins TRBV7-9 and TRBJ1-6; the D is unclear. CDR3 length equals 15 residues. Germline CDR1 and CDR2: SEHNR and FQNEAQ (reference sequence). Deletions cut 2 bases from V and 9 bases from J, with 14 bases between.

This clonotype was found a few times. The genes are TRBV20-1 and TRBJ2-5; D may be TRBD1 or TRBD2 (5 bases each). V was cut by 0 bases and J by 4 bases, with 12 bases left in between. This CDR3 comprises 14 residues. Germline V gene sequence: CDR1 DFQATT, CDR2 SNEGSKA (reference sequence). CDR3 bases: TGCAGTGCTAGAGATCCTGGGGCGGGAGAGACCCAGTACTTC. Protein sequence: CSARDPGAGETQYF.

This clonotype has a handful of counts. The J gene is TRBJ2-5, the V gene TRBV19; 8 bases align to TRBD1. CDR3 size: 15 residues. From germline, CDR1 is LNHDA and CDR2 SQIVND (reference sequence). The V segment lost 3 bases and the J segment 2 bases; nucleotides outside the gene matches: 5. CDR3 coding DNA: TGTGCCAGTAGTATCCCTGGGACAGGACAAGAGACCCAGTACTTC. Translated: CASSIPGTGQETQYF.

This clonotype was observed at least ten times. The chain carries TRBV19 and TRBJ1-5; the D gene is possibly TRBD1 (5 bases). The CDR3 contains 16 residues. V was trimmed by 4 bases and J by 2 bases, leaving 15 bases between them. Germline CDR1 LNHDA, CDR2 SQIVND (reference sequence). The CDR3 DNA follows: TGTGCCAGTAGTAAACCCGGGACTGGGGGCAATCAGCCCCAGCATTTT. Amino acid sequence: CASSKPGTGGNQPQHF.

The J gene is TRBJ2-7, the V gene TRBV6-6; D not resolved. Germline V gene sequence: CDR1 MNHNY, CDR2 SVGAGI (reference sequence). Trimming pared 6 bases from V and 4 bases from J, leaving 13 bases between. The CDR3 totals 13 residues. CDR3 sequence reads: CASSPWVSYEQYF. The CDR3 DNA sequence: TGTGCCAGCAGCCCATGGGTGAGTTACGAGCAGTACTTC.

This clonotype showed up many times. The CDR3 bases are TGCAGCGTTGGATACACTAGCGGGGCGATCCAAGAGACCCAGTACTTC. This sequence encodes CSVGYTSGAIQETQYF. This sequence joins TRBV29-1 and TRBJ2-5, with 10 bases identical to TRBD2. The ends lost 4 bases at V and 1 base at J; junction bases unmatched: 9. The germline gives CDR1 SQVTM, CDR2 ANQGSEA. CDR3 length: 16 residues. Complete variable domain (other parts from reference TRBV29-1 and TRBJ2-5): SAVISQKPSRDICQRGTSLTIQCQVDSQVTMMFWYRQQPGQSLTLIATANQGSEATYESGFVIDKFPISRPNLTFSTLTVSNMSPEDSSIYLCSVGYTSGAIQETQYFGPGTRLLVL.

This clonotype appeared a few times. The CDR3 sequence: CASSELSGASTDTQYF. The CDR3 coding sequence is TGTGCCAGCAGTGAACTAAGCGGGGCAAGCACAGATACGCAGTATTTT. The chain combines TRBV6-1 with TRBJ2-3; TRBD2 matches at 7 bases. CDR1 is MNHNS and CDR2 is SASEGT in the germline V gene. The CDR3 is made up of 16 amino acids. V was clipped by 2 bases and J by 0 bases; unmatched bases: 5.

This clonotype was seen only a few times. The gene calls are TRBV28 and TRBJ2-7; 8 bases match TRBD1. CDR3 length: 15 residues. The germline CDR1 and CDR2 sequences are MDHEN and SYDVKM. V trimming: 4 bases; J trimming: 2 bases; junction bases outside the gene matches: 7. The CDR3 nucleotides read TGTGCCAGCAGTTCCACCGGGACAGGCGCCTACGAGCAGTACTTC. It yields the protein CASSSTGTGAYEQYF.

The rearrangement links TRBV12-3 or TRBV12-4 to TRBJ1-1, with TRBD1 identical over 10 bases. The CDR3 is 15 amino acids. V trimming: 6 bases; J trimming: 4 bases; junction bases outside the gene matches: 8. This CDR3 is CASRFTGQGRTEAFF. CDR3 DNA sequence: TGTGCCAGCAGGTTCACGGGACAGGGGCGCACTGAAGCTTTCTTT.

V and J are TRBV7-6 and TRBJ2-2, with D hard to call. The V gene lost 3 bases and the J gene lost 1 base, with 6 bases spanning the gap. This CDR3 is built from 14 residues. Germline lookup yields CDR1 SGHVS and CDR2 FNYEAQ. This chain's CDR3 is CASSLGRNTGELFF. DNA of the CDR3: TGTGCCAGCAGCTTGGGCAGGAACACCGGGGAGCTGTTTTTT.

This clonotype was detected a few times. The genes are TRBV6-1 and TRBJ2-5; 8 nucleotides align to TRBD1. The CDR3 contains 15 residues. V was pared by 6 bases and J by 3 bases, with 9 bases of the junction left unmatched. The germline V gene encodes CDR1 MNHNS and CDR2 SASEGT. CDR3 bases: TGTGCCAGCAGATATACAGGGGGAGGTAAAGAGACCCAGTACTTC. Its protein product is CASRYTGGGKETQYF.

The chain links TRBV7-2 to TRBJ2-1; TRBD2 matches 8 bases. The CDR3 runs to 15 residues. With V trimmed by 0 bases and J by 4 bases, 2 bases remained unmatched. Germline V gene lookup returns CDR1 SGHTA and CDR2 FQGNSA. CDR3 sequence reads: CASSLASGTYNEQFF. Here the CDR3 DNA reads TGTGCCAGCAGCTTAGCTAGCGGGACATACAATGAGCAGTTCTTC.

V gene TRBV5-1 combines with J gene TRBJ2-2, with 8 bases lining up with TRBD1. The ends lost 1 base at V and 4 bases at J; junction bases unmatched: 9. CDR1 and CDR2 (germline): SGHRS, YFSETQ. There are 17 residues in the CDR3. The CDR3 bases are TGCGCCAGCAGCTTGCCTTCCCAGGGGGCGGGCACCGGGGAGCTGTTTTTT. It is translated as CASSLPSQGAGTGELFF.

This clonotype has a count of ten or more. This chain uses TRBV7-9 with TRBJ2-1; D unclear. The CDR3 is 11 residues long. V lost 1 base and J 8 bases, leaving 3 bases between the germline ends. Germline-derived CDR1 and CDR2 are SEHNR and FQNEAQ (reference sequence). For the CDR3, the DNA is TGTGCCAGCAGCTTAGTGTATGAGCAGTTCTTC. Amino acids: CASSLVYEQFF.

Worth noting for this clonotype: Given a much more abundant clone one base away, this may be a read error. The rearrangement uses TRBV10-3 and TRBJ1-2, with D uncertain. CDR1 and CDR2 from the germline V gene are ENHRY and SYGVKD. Trimming cost V 6 bases and J 4 bases, with 12 bases left between them. The CDR3 contains 13 residues. In DNA, the CDR3 is TGTGCCATCAGATCGGAGCAGGCCTATGGCTACACCTTC. Its translation: CAIRSEQAYGYTF.

This chain connects TRBV7-7 to TRBJ1-2; tentative D call: TRBD1 (6 bases). Looked up from germline, CDR1 is SSHAT and CDR2 is FNYEAQ (reference sequence). The CDR3 contains 14 residues. The ends were cut back, 5 bases at V and 5 bases at J, with 15 bases in the middle. The DNA of the CDR3 is TGTGCCAGCAGCGTAACCGGGACAAGTTATGGCTACACCTTC. Residues: CASSVTGTSYGYTF.

The chain joins TRBV6-5 to TRBJ1-6, with D unresolved. V was pared by 2 bases and J by 5 bases, with 13 bases between. The CDR3 length is 16 residues. Germline V CDR1 and CDR2: MNHEY, SVGAGI. The CDR3 sequence is CASSYGVRRDNSPLHF. The CDR3 nucleotides read TGTGCCAGCAGTTACGGGGTCAGGCGCGATAATTCACCCCTCCACTTT.

This clonotype was observed a few times. The chain links TRBV28 to TRBJ1-4; tentatively, D is TRBD1 (5 bases). V dropped 4 bases and J dropped 5 bases, with 14 bases sitting between them. The CDR3 is made up of 15 amino acids. Germline V gene lookup returns CDR1 MDHEN and CDR2 SYDVKM. The CDR3 sequence: CASSSWKGRNEKLFF. The CDR3 coding sequence is TGTGCCAGCAGTTCGTGGAAGGGGAGGAATGAAAAACTGTTTTTT. Full variable domain (outside the CDR3, taken from reference TRBV28 and TRBJ1-4): DVKVTQSSRYLVKRTGEKVFLECVQDMDHENMFWYRQDPGLGLRLIYFSYDVKMKEKGDIPEGYSVSREKKERFSLILESASTNQTSMYLCASSSWKGRNEKLFFGSGTQLSVL.

This chain's CDR3 is CATNAGVDTEAFF. The CDR3 DNA reads as TGTGCCACCAACGCGGGGGTGGACACTGAAGCTTTCTTT. This chain joins TRBV18 and TRBJ1-1; TRBD1 is a possible D gene (5 bases). This CDR3 is 13 amino acids long. Trimming took off 10 bases at V and 3 bases at J, with 15 bases between the two ends. Germline loops: CDR1 KGHSH, CDR2 LQKENI. Looking up the rest from reference TRBV18 and TRBJ1-1 gives the full variable domain: NAGVMQNPRHLVRRRGQEARLRCSPMKGHSHVYWYRQLPEEGLKFMVYLQKENIIDESGMPKERFSAEFPKEGPSILRIQQVVRGDSAAYFCATNAGVDTEAFFGQGTRLTVV.

This clonotype was detected ten times or more. The J gene is TRBJ1-5, the V gene TRBV7-8; 8 nucleotides agree with TRBD1. V shed 0 bases and J 5 bases; nucleotides not matched to a gene: 6. Germline lookup yields CDR1 SGHVS and CDR2 FQNEAQ. This CDR3 has 16 amino acids. In DNA form, the CDR3 reads TGTGCCAGCAGCTTAGCGGGAGACAGGGGTGATCAGCCCCAGCATTTT. It encodes CASSLAGDRGDQPQHF.

The chain uses TRBV3-1 and TRBJ2-7; possible D gene TRBD2, 5 bases. Trimming cost V 3 bases and J 2 bases, with 11 bases left between them. This CDR3 contains 14 residues. Germline V lookup: CDR1 LGHDT, CDR2 YNNKEL (reference sequence). The CDR3 DNA follows: TGTGCCAGCAGCCAGGCTAGCAGGACCTACGAGCAGTACTTC. Its translation: CASSQASRTYEQYF.

This chain joins TRBV20-1 and TRBJ2-7; D perhaps matches TRBD1 (6 bases). The CDR3 loop spans 14 amino acids. CDR1 is DFQATT, CDR2 SNEGSKA, per germline (reference sequence). Deletions cut 5 bases from V and 7 bases from J, with 21 bases between. CDR3 nucleotide sequence: TGCAGTGCTCCCTTAGACAGGTGGGACGGGGAGCAGTACTTC. Its translation is CSAPLDRWDGEQYF.

This clonotype was observed many times. The CDR3 region is CSAIMVETTPYNEQFF. CDR3 in DNA: TGCAGTGCTATCATGGTGGAGACTACCCCTTACAATGAGCAGTTCTTC. The chain joins TRBV20-1 to TRBJ2-1, with D possibly TRBD2 on 5 matching bases. In germline, CDR1 is DFQATT, CDR2 SNEGSKA (reference sequence). The CDR3 spans 16 residues. V lost 4 bases, J lost 4 bases, and 20 bases lay in between.

This clonotype was observed a few times. The rearrangement links TRBV5-1 to TRBJ1-2, with 9 bases aligning to TRBD1. The CDR3 runs 13 residues. The V gene's germline CDR1 is SGHRS and CDR2 YFSETQ. With V trimmed by 5 bases and J by 7 bases, 6 bases remained unmatched. As DNA, the CDR3 is TGCGCCAGCAGAGTGGACAGGGGAAGTGGCTACACCTTC. Translation gives CASRVDRGSGYTF.

The chain employs TRBV15 and TRBJ2-1; TRBD2 agrees at 14 bases. The CDR3 has 19 residues. Germline V gives CDR1 LNHNV, CDR2 YYDKDF (reference sequence). With V trimmed by 3 bases and J by 4 bases, 11 bases remained unmatched. The CDR3 spells CATSSGLAGGKGGYNEQFF. CDR3 sequence (DNA): TGTGCCACCAGCAGCGGACTAGCGGGAGGTAAAGGGGGATACAATGAGCAGTTCTTC.

This clonotype was seen more than once but under ten times. V gene TRBV18 combines with J gene TRBJ2-1; D uncertain. V gave up 0 bases and J gave up 2 bases, with 8 bases separating them. The CDR3 extends over 15 amino acids. Germline values: CDR1 KGHSH, CDR2 LQKENI. CDR3 sequence reads: CASSPPVVAYNEQFF. For the CDR3, the DNA is TGTGCCAGCTCACCACCGGTAGTAGCCTACAATGAGCAGTTCTTC.

The V call is TRBV20-1, the J call TRBJ1-1, with unresolved D. The germline gives CDR1 DFQATT, CDR2 SNEGSKA (reference sequence). The CDR3 runs to 11 residues. V dropped 1 base and J dropped 3 bases, with 3 bases sitting between them. CDR3 in amino acids: CSARGHTEAFF. Written as DNA, the CDR3 is TGCAGTGCTAGAGGACACACTGAAGCTTTCTTT.

This clonotype was seen repeatedly, ten times or more. The V gene is TRBV7-8, the J gene TRBJ2-3; D tentatively reads TRBD1 or TRBD2 (6 bases each). Per germline, CDR1 SGHVS and CDR2 FQNEAQ. Trimming took off 0 bases at V and 4 bases at J, with 14 bases between the two ends. The CDR3 length is 16 residues. In DNA form, the CDR3 reads TGTGCCAGCAGCTTAGCTAGCGGAGGGGGGCCAGATACGCAGTATTTT. This sequence encodes CASSLASGGGPDTQYF.

The chain joins TRBV4-3 to TRBJ1-4; 7 bases are shared with TRBD1. V lost 6 bases and J lost 4; bases outside the gene matches: 8. The CDR3 has 15 residues. Germline CDR1 LGHNA, CDR2 YSLEER. CDR3 DNA: TGCGCCAGCAGACCAAGACAGGGTATTAATGAAAAACTGTTTTTT. Protein product: CASRPRQGINEKLFF.

The chain is built from TRBV6-1 and TRBJ1-2; D not resolved. This CDR3 has 12 amino acids. The V gene's germline CDR1 is MNHNS and CDR2 SASEGT. V lost 10 bases to trimming and J lost 2 bases, with 11 bases between them. The CDR3, as DNA: TGTGCCACCCAGTGGCAGAACTATGGCTACACCTTC. It encodes CATQWQNYGYTF.